This TCR beta chain came from a study of blood T cell repertoires in COVID-19. Turning to the study itself: PBMCs, B-cell-depleted T cells, or T cells were the source of the cDNA or gDNA that made up the material.

In the authors' workflow: Scientists estimated how many nucleated cells there were by amplifying reference gene primers. Measured with immunoSEQ multiplex PCR; TCRdb has only the in-frame clones, and not every one. Clonal size and the V and J genes are those of that table, whereas D and trimming came from the DNA. This sample has under 200,000 clones, with 84% found just once. Trimming took 2 bases from V and 3 from J, leaving 7 bases between them. CDR1 and CDR2 (germline): PRHDT, FYEKMQ (reference sequence). CDR3 length: 14 amino acids. Sequenced input: peripheral blood. This chain connects TRBV13 to TRBJ2-2, with no clear D. This TCR was sampled from an older woman with COVID-19, enrolled during active disease. The CDR3 DNA reads as TGTGCCAGCAGCTTATTTGGAGACACCGGGGAGCTGTTTTTT. As protein: CASSLFGDTGELFF.